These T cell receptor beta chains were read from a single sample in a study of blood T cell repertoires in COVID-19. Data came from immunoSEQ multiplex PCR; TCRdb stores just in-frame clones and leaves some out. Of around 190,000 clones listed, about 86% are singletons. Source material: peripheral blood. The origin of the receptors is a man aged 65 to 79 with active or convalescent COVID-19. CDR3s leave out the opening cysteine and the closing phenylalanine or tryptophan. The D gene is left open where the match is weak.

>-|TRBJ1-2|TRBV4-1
ASSQSSGMGGYT
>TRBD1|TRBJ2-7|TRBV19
ASSRNRGSSYEQY
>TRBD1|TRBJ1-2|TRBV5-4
ASRGGQGSRGNYGYT
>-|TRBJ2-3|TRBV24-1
ATSEADTQY
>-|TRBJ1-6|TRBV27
ASSLRGGNSPLH
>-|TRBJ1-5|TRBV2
ASSVASSQH
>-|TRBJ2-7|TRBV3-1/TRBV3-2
ASSQAGGQTYEQY
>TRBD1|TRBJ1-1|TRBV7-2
ASSPLGQGASTEAF
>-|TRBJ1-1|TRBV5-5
ASSPPLGRGGTEAF
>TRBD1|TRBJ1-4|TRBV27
ASTHRGPNEKLF
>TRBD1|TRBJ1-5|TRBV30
AWDRGQNQPQH
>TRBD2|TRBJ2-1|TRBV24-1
ATSRGASGTSYNEQF
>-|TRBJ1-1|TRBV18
ASSPQKNSITEAF
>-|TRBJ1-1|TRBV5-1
ASSLRQVETEAF
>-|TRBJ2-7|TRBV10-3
AISDNRVPGWQY
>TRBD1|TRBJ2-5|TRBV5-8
ASSLGDRGTQETQY
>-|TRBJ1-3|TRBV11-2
ASSLAPGSGNTIY
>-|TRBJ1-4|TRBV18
ASSPPKGNPTNEKLF
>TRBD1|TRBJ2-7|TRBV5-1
ASSLRPGGVYEQY
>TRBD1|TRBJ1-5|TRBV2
ASSDLTGDQPQH
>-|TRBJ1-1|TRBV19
ASSSKKQGFTEAF
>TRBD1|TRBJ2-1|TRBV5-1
ASSSTGQASYNEQF
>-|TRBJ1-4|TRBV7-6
ASSLGIATNEKLF
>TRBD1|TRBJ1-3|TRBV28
ASSFRGQGGTIY
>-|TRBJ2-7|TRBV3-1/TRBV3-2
ASSQEWGGGEQY
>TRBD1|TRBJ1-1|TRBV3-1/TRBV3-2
ASSRRQGNTEAF
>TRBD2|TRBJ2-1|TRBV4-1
ASSQERLAGLGQF
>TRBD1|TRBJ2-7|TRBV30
AWSRQGFHEQY
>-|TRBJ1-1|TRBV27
ASSSIVRTDTEAF
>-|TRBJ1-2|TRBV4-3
ASSQVVQNYGYT